Described below is a single T cell receptor beta chain sequence and its context. Its target is not known. This record comes from a study of blood T cells in healthy people across ages. Regarding the study as a whole: As naive T cell percentage varied, TCR beta diversity correlated strongly with it.

A second PCR, run for about 7 to 12 cycles, used a sample-barcoded 5' primer plus a J-beta primer mix. Each CDR3 protein gets one entry after TCRdb re-called the 5' RACE reads with MiXCR. The sample has 780,000 or so distinct CDR3 sequences, around 25% seen once; the top ten hold around 3.6%. Total RNA was isolated from each sample in quantities of at least 6 micrograms. A further study also used this sample, focusing on T cells of mothers and their children. As that study records: Nine systemically healthy Caucasian donors: three mothers, six children. Mothers and children who were related shared slightly more overlap than unrelated pairs, but not significantly more.

Specimen: blood. The sequence came from a boy younger than 18 in good health.

The CDR3 loop reads CASSYARAGANVLTF. CDR3 bases: TGTGCCAGCAGTTACGCCAGGGCTGGGGCCAACGTCCTGACTTTC. The chain couples TRBV6-5 to TRBJ2-6, with D possibly TRBD1 on 5 matching bases. V dropped 2 bases and J dropped 2 bases, with 7 bases sitting between them. The CDR3 is 15 amino acids. The germline V gene has CDR1 MNHEY and CDR2 SVGAGI.